Shown below are 31 T cell receptor beta chains from a single sample sequenced in a study of memory CD4+ T cells and cytomegalovirus serostatus (dated by TCRdb to between 2017 and 2020). The receptor library was made with the immunoSEQ multiplex PCR assay. The clones in this table, taken by TCRdb from immuneACCESS, are in-frame only. Not every clone is retained; where verified, under half of the shortfall comes from an unresolved V gene, and the cause of the rest is unknown. The sample table holds tens of thousands of clones, of which around 77% were seen once. The ten most abundant clones make up around 0.81% of the sample. Single viable CD3+CD4+CD8-CD45RO+ cells were sorted as memory CD4+ T cells on a FACSAria II. Material for sequencing was memory CD4+ T cells from blood. The receptors here all came from an adult in good health and CMV-seronegative.

The gene calls are TRBV6-4 and TRBJ2-3; tentative D call: TRBD1 (6 bases). Trimming took off 7 bases at V and 4 bases at J, with 15 bases between the two ends. Germline assignment: CDR1 MRHNA and CDR2 SNTAGT. The length of the CDR3 is 14 residues. CDR3 in amino acids: CASKTGYTADTQYF. CDR3 nucleotide sequence: TGTGCCAGCAAGACAGGCTATACGGCAGATACGCAGTATTTT.

This sequence joins TRBV27 and TRBJ1-5, with 7 nucleotides matching TRBD1. The trim removed 3 bases at V and 5 bases at J, leaving 4 bases unmatched. CDR1 MNHEY and CDR2 SMNVEV come from the germline V gene (reference sequence). CDR3 length equals 14 residues. The CDR3 DNA reads as TGTGCCAGCAGTTTCGGACAGGACCATCAGCCCCAGCATTTT. The encoded protein is CASSFGQDHQPQHF.

The rearrangement uses TRBV5-6 and TRBJ2-5; no reliable D call. V was trimmed by 3 bases and J by 5 bases, leaving 8 bases between them. Germline-derived CDR1 and CDR2 are SGHDT and YYEEEE. The CDR3 consists of 12 residues. Written as DNA, the CDR3 is TGTGCCAGCAGCTCCCCGGCGGAGACCCAGTACTTC. Its translation: CASSSPAETQYF.

The rearrangement joins TRBV2 to TRBJ1-2; D remains ambiguous. Germline assignment: CDR1 SNHLY and CDR2 FYNNEI. The CDR3 is made up of 13 amino acids. The V and J ends lost 4 bases and 2 bases respectively, with 8 bases between them. For the CDR3, the DNA is TGTGCCAGCAGTGTTGGGGAAAACTATGGCTACACCTTC. It yields the protein CASSVGENYGYTF. Variable domain in full (rest from reference TRBV2 and TRBJ1-2): EPEVTQTPSHQVTQMGQEVILRCVPISNHLYFYWYRQILGQKVEFLVSFYNNEISEKSEIFDDQFSVERPDGSNFTLKIRSTKLEDSAMYFCASSVGENYGYTFGSGTRLTVV.

This chain joins TRBV29-1 and TRBJ2-1; unclear D gene. CDR1 and CDR2 from the germline V gene are SQVTM and ANQGSEA. Trimming stripped 4 bases from V and 9 bases from J, with 13 bases between. CDR3 length: 12 residues. The CDR3 region has the DNA TGCAGCGTTGGGCCAACCGTCAGTGAGCAGTTCTTC. Protein product: CSVGPTVSEQFF.

The gene calls are TRBV7-3 and TRBJ2-1, with D possibly being TRBD2 (5 bases). V was pared by 2 bases and J by 0 bases, with 8 bases between. The CDR3 sequence is 15 residues long. CDR1 and CDR2 (germline): SGHTA, FQGTGA. Written as DNA, the CDR3 is TGTGCCAGCAGCTTATATGCGGGCTCCTACAATGAGCAGTTCTTC. Translating gives CASSLYAGSYNEQFF.

The CDR3 here is CASSQDSQGRNSPLHF. The CDR3 bases are TGCGCCAGCAGCCAAGATTCACAGGGGCGGAATTCACCCCTCCACTTT. The chain combines TRBV4-1 with TRBJ1-6; 7 bases align to TRBD1. The ends lost 0 bases at V and 7 bases at J; junction bases unmatched: 6. Germline V gene data show CDR1 as MGHRA and CDR2 as YSYEKL. This CDR3 is built from 16 residues.

This clone appeared a few times. The J gene is TRBJ1-2, the V gene TRBV5-1; no clear D gene. V gave up 2 bases and J gave up 2 bases, with 19 bases separating them. The CDR3 consists of 17 residues. From germline, CDR1 is SGHRS and CDR2 YFSETQ. As DNA, the CDR3 is TGCGCCAGCAGCTTAGGTTCCGGAACAGCGAACAACTATGGCTACACCTTC. Residues: CASSLGSGTANNYGYTF. Using reference TRBV5-1 and TRBJ1-2 for the parts outside the CDR3, the full variable domain is KAGVTQTPRYLIKTRGQQVTLSCSPISGHRSVSWYQQTPGQGLQFLFEYFSETQRNKGNFPGRFSGRQFSNSRSEMNVSTLELGDSALYLCASSLGSGTANNYGYTFGSGTRLTVV.

Regarding this clone: The sample carries other DNA sequences with the same CDR3. The rearrangement uses TRBV2 and TRBJ1-5; maybe TRBD1 (6 bases). The CDR3 is 14 amino acids. V was cut by 7 bases and J by 1 base, with 11 bases left in between. Germline V CDR1 and CDR2: SNHLY, FYNNEI. CDR3 sequence (DNA): TGTGCCAGCAAAGGGGGATTGAGCAATCAGCCCCAGCATTTT. Protein: CASKGGLSNQPQHF.

This chain uses TRBV7-3 with TRBJ2-7, with 9 bases fitting TRBD1. V shed 5 bases and J 1 base; nucleotides not matched to a gene: 6. The germline V gene has CDR1 SGHTA and CDR2 FQGTGA. CDR3 length equals 15 residues. The CDR3 loop reads CASSPAGTGSYEQYF. The CDR3 DNA sequence: TGTGCCAGCAGCCCCGCCGGGACAGGGTCCTACGAGCAGTACTTC.

This chain links TRBV30 with TRBJ1-6; TRBD1 matches at 7 bases. V lost 4 bases, J lost 10 bases, and 10 bases stayed unmatched. The length of the CDR3 is 14 residues. Germline lookup yields CDR1 GTSNPN and CDR2 SVGIG (reference sequence). CDR3 region: CAWNRQGSKSPLHF. Written as DNA, the CDR3 is TGTGCCTGGAACCGACAGGGATCGAAATCACCCCTCCACTTT.

The gene calls are TRBV4-2 and TRBJ2-1; 8 bases line up with TRBD2. Germline lookup yields CDR1 LGHNA and CDR2 YNFKEQ. V dropped 4 bases and J dropped 7; count of bases not matched to a gene: 12. The CDR3 runs to 16 residues. The CDR3 here is CASSPQLREGQNEQFF. The CDR3 DNA reads TGTGCCAGCAGCCCCCAGCTACGGGAGGGCCAGAATGAGCAGTTCTTC.

J is TRBJ1-2 and V is TRBV7-2; TRBD1 matches at 9 bases. CDR1 is SGHTA and CDR2 is FQGNSA in the germline V gene. The V gene end was trimmed by 5 bases and the J gene end by 8 bases; junction bases not matched to a gene: 6. This CDR3 is built from 13 residues. CDR3 amino acids: CASSMGQGGGYTF. For the CDR3, the DNA is TGTGCCAGCAGCATGGGACAGGGTGGCGGCTACACCTTC.

This rearrangement joins TRBV7-8 to TRBJ1-1; D ambiguous. Deletions cut 1 base from V and 0 bases from J, with 6 bases between. CDR1 is SGHVS and CDR2 is FQNEAQ in the germline V gene. This CDR3 is built from 14 residues. This CDR3 reads CASSLGYMNTEAFF. CDR3 bases: TGTGCCAGCAGCTTAGGTTACATGAACACTGAAGCTTTCTTT.

The chain uses TRBV5-1 and TRBJ2-5; D is undetermined. CDR3 length equals 13 residues. Germline V gene sequence: CDR1 SGHRS, CDR2 YFSETQ. With 4 bases removed from V and 4 bases from J, the gap between germline ends came to 11 bases. The CDR3 coding sequence is TGCGCCAGCAGCCCCGGGCAGTTAGAGACCCAGTACTTC. The encoded protein is CASSPGQLETQYF.

This chain connects TRBV6-1 to TRBJ1-1; tentatively, D is TRBD1 (5 bases). This CDR3 region has 13 residues. CDR1 and CDR2 (germline): MNHNS, SASEGT. The V end lost 6 bases, the J end lost 4 bases, and 12 bases lay between the germline ends. Here the CDR3 reads CASRRQRGTEAFF. CDR3 DNA sequence: TGTGCCAGCAGACGACAGCGTGGCACTGAAGCTTTCTTT.

This sequence joins TRBV7-2 and TRBJ2-5; D is possibly TRBD1 or TRBD2 (5 bases each). Germline V gene lookup returns CDR1 SGHTA and CDR2 FQGNSA. V was shortened by 1 base and J by 4 bases, with 13 bases between the two germline ends. The length of the CDR3 is 15 residues. The CDR3 DNA sequence: TGTGCCAGCAGCTTAGTTGGGGGAGAGGGAGAGACCCAGTACTTC. Amino acids: CASSLVGGEGETQYF.

The chain carries TRBV28 and TRBJ1-2, with 7 bases matching TRBD1. Trimming at V came to 2 bases and at J to 5 bases, leaving 5 bases not matched to a gene. This CDR3 has 14 amino acids. Germline-derived CDR1 and CDR2 are MDHEN and SYDVKM. The CDR3 DNA is TGTGCCAGCAGTTTAGGAGGGGGCGGGTATGGCTACACCTTC. It yields the protein CASSLGGGGYGYTF.

Only a few counts were recorded for this clone. The chain joins TRBV28 to TRBJ1-2; a possible D gene is TRBD1 (5 bases). Trimming took 8 bases from V and 10 from J, leaving 17 bases between them. Germline V gene lookup returns CDR1 MDHEN and CDR2 SYDVKM. The CDR3 loop spans 12 amino acids. The CDR3 reads CASASRVMDYTF. The CDR3 DNA sequence: TGTGCCAGCGCAAGCAGGGTAATGGACTACACCTTC.

The J gene is TRBJ1-2, the V gene TRBV18; 7 bases are a match to TRBD1. CDR1 is KGHSH and CDR2 is LQKENI in the germline V gene. Germline trimming cut 8 bases from V and 0 bases from J; bases unmatched to any gene: 3. This CDR3 is 13 amino acids long. The CDR3 bases are TGTGCCAGCAGAGGGGGCTCTAACTATGGCTACACCTTC. It codes for CASRGGSNYGYTF.

This clone came up a few times. The chain employs TRBV4-1 and TRBJ1-1, with unresolved D. Germline CDR1 MGHRA, CDR2 YSYEKL. The CDR3 extends over 16 amino acids. Trimming left V 0 bases short and J 1 base short, with 12 bases between. The CDR3 here is CASSQERRARNTEAFF. CDR3 DNA sequence: TGCGCCAGCAGCCAAGAGCGGCGGGCTCGGAACACTGAAGCTTTCTTT.

The rearrangement links TRBV18 to TRBJ2-5, with D tentatively TRBD2 (6 bases). Germline V lookup: CDR1 KGHSH, CDR2 LQKENI. The CDR3 totals 12 residues. Trimming removed 3 bases at V and 9 bases at J, with 11 bases between. The CDR3 DNA reads as TGTGCCAGCTCACCGGACCGGGGGTCCCAGTACTTC. Its protein is CASSPDRGSQYF.

The chain has TRBV29-1 and TRBJ1-5; D gene uncertain. The CDR3 is made up of 13 amino acids. V was trimmed by 5 bases and J by 4 bases, leaving 12 bases between them. The V gene's germline CDR1 is SQVTM and CDR2 ANQGSEA. The CDR3 reads CSVRADLNQPQHF. CDR3 bases: TGCAGCGTTCGTGCGGATCTGAATCAGCCCCAGCATTTT.

This sequence joins TRBV11-2 and TRBJ2-3; D is perhaps TRBD2 (6 bases). V was clipped by 3 bases and J by 2 bases, with 18 bases between them. CDR3 size: 17 residues. CDR1 is SGHAT, CDR2 FQNNGV, per germline. CDR3 sequence: CASSFFTGTLNTDTQYF. The CDR3 nucleotides read TGTGCCAGCAGCTTTTTCACCGGGACTCTGAACACAGATACGCAGTATTTT. Combining the CDR3 with reference TRBV11-2 and TRBJ2-3 gives the whole variable domain EAGVAQSPRYKIIEKRQSVAFWCNPISGHATLYWYQQILGQGPKLLIQFQNNGVVDDSQLPKDRFSAERLKGVDSTLKIQPAKLEDSAVYLCASSFFTGTLNTDTQYFGPGTRLTVL.

A word on this clone: This same CDR3 is encoded by further DNA sequences in the sample. V is TRBV18 and J is TRBJ2-7; TRBD1 might be the D (6 bases). The CDR3 totals 14 residues. V lost 2 bases to trimming and J lost 2 bases, with 10 bases between them. The germline gives CDR1 KGHSH, CDR2 LQKENI. CDR3: CASSPRQGTYEQYF. As DNA, the CDR3 is TGTGCCAGCTCACCAAGGCAGGGGACCTACGAGCAGTACTTC. The variable domain in full, with the rest retrieved from reference TRBV18 and TRBJ2-7, is NAGVMQNPRHLVRRRGQEARLRCSPMKGHSHVYWYRQLPEEGLKFMVYLQKENIIDESGMPKERFSAEFPKEGPSILRIQQVVRGDSAAYFCASSPRQGTYEQYFGPGTRLTVT.

This chain uses TRBV7-9 with TRBJ1-6, with D tentatively TRBD1 (6 bases). Per germline, CDR1 SEHNR and CDR2 FQNEAQ (reference sequence). V dropped 4 bases and J dropped 7 bases, with 14 bases sitting between them. The length of the CDR3 is 15 residues. The CDR3 loop reads CASSSKGQRNSPLHF. CDR3 DNA: TGTGCCAGCAGCTCCAAAGGACAGAGAAATTCACCCCTCCACTTT. The variable domain in full, completed from reference TRBV7-9 and TRBJ1-6, reads DTGVSQNPRHKITKRGQNVTFRCDPISEHNRLYWYRQTLGQGPEFLTYFQNEAQLEKSRLLSDRFSAERPKGSFSTLEIQRTEQGDSAMYLCASSSKGQRNSPLHFGNGTRLTVT.

This clone appeared a few times. The rearrangement links TRBV6-5 to TRBJ2-4; a weak D match, TRBD1 (6 bases). The CDR3 sequence is 14 residues long. Germline V gives CDR1 MNHEY, CDR2 SVGAGI. V lost 6 bases and J lost 8, with 17 bases in between. The CDR3 DNA follows: TGTGCCAGCAGCCCCCAGGGGCACCCAGACATTCAGTACTTC. It translates to CASSPQGHPDIQYF.

This clone was picked up a small number of times. V and J are TRBV7-3 and TRBJ1-2; D might be TRBD1 (5 bases). This CDR3 has 15 amino acids. CDR1 and CDR2 (germline): SGHTA, FQGTGA. Between the trimmed V and J ends, which lost 5 bases and 6 bases, there was a span of 19 bases. The CDR3 nucleotides are TGTGCCAGCAGCCTAATTCCGGGACGTACTAATGGCTACACCTTC. Translation gives CASSLIPGRTNGYTF.

The rearrangement joins TRBV9 to TRBJ1-3; possible D gene TRBD1, 5 bases. The CDR3 length is 15 residues. V was cut by 3 bases and J by 0 bases, with 10 bases left in between. Germline lookup yields CDR1 SGDLS and CDR2 YYNGEE. The CDR3 DNA follows: TGTGCCAGCAGCGCTCGGGGGAACTCTGGAAACACCATATATTTT. Its protein product is CASSARGNSGNTIYF. The whole variable domain, remainder taken from reference TRBV9 and TRBJ1-3, is DSGVTQTPKHLITATGQRVTLRCSPRSGDLSVYWYQQSLDQGLQFLIQYYNGEERAKGNILERFSAQQFPDLHSELNLSSLELGDSALYFCASSARGNSGNTIYFGEGSWLTVV.

The V gene is TRBV7-3, the J gene TRBJ1-1; D unclear. Trimming pared 5 bases from V and 3 bases from J, leaving 10 bases between. This CDR3 contains 13 residues. The V gene's germline CDR1 is SGHTA and CDR2 FQGTGA. DNA of the CDR3: TGTGCCAGCAGCACGAATATTGACACTGAAGCTTTCTTT. Encoded protein: CASSTNIDTEAFF. The complete variable domain, with remaining parts taken from reference TRBV7-3 and TRBJ1-1, reads GAGVSQTPSNKVTEKGKYVELRCDPISGHTALYWYRQSLGQGPEFLIYFQGTGAADDSGLPNDRFFAVRPEGSVSTLKIQRTERGDSAVYLCASSTNIDTEAFFGQGTRLTVV.

In this sample, this clone turned up a few times. The CDR3 region is CASSLDRDREDYGYTF. The CDR3 bases are TGTGCCAGCAGCTTGGATCGGGACAGGGAGGACTATGGCTACACCTTC. The V gene is TRBV11-2, the J gene TRBJ1-2; 9 bases fit TRBD1. The CDR3 is 16 amino acids. Per germline, CDR1 SGHAT and CDR2 FQNNGV. J lost 3 bases, V lost 3 bases, and 8 bases had no gene match.